Below are 19 T cell receptor beta chains sequenced from a single sample in a study of shared clonotypes between healthy human individuals. Profiled with immunoSEQ multiplex PCR; TCRdb holds only in-frame clones, not every one. The data contain 2 million to 2.5 million clones, 92% of them seen just once; the ten biggest clones take up about 0.41%. The sequenced material came from naive CD4+ T cells from PBMCs. The subset denotes: CD45RA+ positively selected. Every receptor here comes from a young man in good health. Some clones in this sample may be carry-over from other donors' samples.

This clone was picked up one time. V gene TRBV9 combines with J gene TRBJ2-6; D is perhaps TRBD1 or TRBD2 (5 bases each). V dropped 1 base and J dropped 4 bases, with 12 bases sitting between them. Germline V gene sequence: CDR1 SGDLS, CDR2 YYNGEE. This CDR3 spans 16 amino acids. The DNA for the CDR3 is TGTGCCAGCAGCGTATCCCGACAGCGGGGGGCCAACGTCCTGACTTTC. Protein sequence: CASSVSRQRGANVLTF.

The J gene is TRBJ2-7, the V gene TRBV27; 13 nucleotides line up with TRBD2. The CDR3 covers 18 residues. V trimming: 3 bases; J trimming: 1 base; junction bases outside the gene matches: 9. The germline V gene encodes CDR1 MNHEY and CDR2 SMNVEV (reference sequence). The CDR3 DNA reads as TGTGCCAGCAGTTTTCGGCCGGGACTAGCGGGAACGTCCTACGAGCAGTACTTC. Translated: CASSFRPGLAGTSYEQYF.

The genes are TRBV25-1 and TRBJ2-2; the D gene is possibly TRBD1 (6 bases). Per the germline V gene, CDR1 is MGHDK and CDR2 is SYGVNS. The CDR3 totals 16 residues. V gave up 1 base and J gave up 7 bases, with 16 bases separating them. The CDR3 sequence is CASSESLDRSGGELFF. The CDR3 nucleotides read TGTGCCAGCAGTGAATCCCTCGACAGGTCGGGCGGGGAGCTGTTTTTT.

This clone was seen only a few times. The chain joins TRBV28 to TRBJ1-5; TRBD1 might be the D (5 bases). Germline assignment: CDR1 MDHEN and CDR2 SYDVKM. The CDR3 loop spans 14 amino acids. Trimming left V 7 bases short and J 3 bases short, with 13 bases between. The CDR3 is CASILRQLNQPQHF. DNA of the CDR3: TGTGCCAGCATTCTTCGACAGCTCAATCAGCCCCAGCATTTT.

This clone has a handful of counts. The chain employs TRBV19 and TRBJ1-5, with D possibly TRBD1 on 6 matching bases. The CDR3 extends over 12 amino acids. Germline loops: CDR1 LNHDA, CDR2 SQIVND (reference sequence). The germline V and J ends were trimmed by 7 bases and 11 bases, with 15 bases remaining between them. CDR3 coding DNA: TGTGCCAGTACTCAACCCCCAGGGGCCCAGCATTTT. Encoded protein: CASTQPPGAQHF.

This clone was seen once. The chain uses TRBV7-3 and TRBJ2-1; D remains ambiguous. V was clipped by 5 bases and J by 2 bases, with 13 bases between them. The CDR3 sequence is 15 residues long. CDR1 and CDR2 from the germline V gene are SGHTA and FQGTGA. CDR3 protein: CASSPSFGTYNEQFF. In nucleotides, the CDR3 is TGTGCCAGCAGCCCGTCTTTTGGCACCTACAATGAGCAGTTCTTC.

The V call is TRBV11-3, the J call TRBJ2-1; 11 bases agree with TRBD2. The CDR3 is 15 amino acids. V shed 7 bases and J 6 bases; nucleotides not matched to a gene: 8. Germline CDR1 reads SGHNT; CDR2 reads YENEEA. DNA of the CDR3: TGTGCCAGCACTCCCGGGACTAGCGGCCTCAATGAGCAGTTCTTC. Its protein is CASTPGTSGLNEQFF. The variable domain in full, completed from reference TRBV11-3 and TRBJ2-1, reads EAGVVQSPRYKIIEKKQPVAFWCNPISGHNTLYWYLQNLGQGPELLIRYENEEAVDDSQLPKDRFSAERLKGVDSTLKIQPAELGDSAVYLCASTPGTSGLNEQFFGPGTRLTVL.

V and J are TRBV4-3 and TRBJ2-3, with D perhaps TRBD1 or TRBD2 (6 bases each). V dropped 1 base and J dropped 3 bases, with 14 bases sitting between them. CDR1 is LGHNA, CDR2 YSLEER, per germline. CDR3 length: 16 amino acids. The DNA of the CDR3 is TGCGCCAGCAGCCAAGGTGGGGGGCTAGTAACAGATACGCAGTATTTT. Residues: CASSQGGGLVTDTQYF.

A word on this clone: The sample holds other DNA sequences that translate to the same CDR3. V gene TRBV27 combines with J gene TRBJ2-5; 8 nucleotides agree with TRBD1. The length of the CDR3 is 13 residues. Germline trimming cut 6 bases from V and 4 bases from J; bases unmatched to any gene: 4. Per germline, CDR1 MNHEY and CDR2 SMNVEV (reference sequence). Here the CDR3 DNA reads TGTGCCAGCAGCCTACAGGGGGGAGAGACCCAGTACTTC. The encoded protein is CASSLQGGETQYF.

Details on this clone: The sample has other DNA sequences that encode this CDR3 too. The rearrangement joins TRBV28 to TRBJ1-1; no firm D call. The length of the CDR3 is 11 residues. Germline values: CDR1 MDHEN, CDR2 SYDVKM. Trimming removed 6 bases at V and 4 bases at J, with 6 bases between. Here the CDR3 DNA reads TGTGCCAGCAGAGAGGGCACTGAAGCTTTCTTT. This translates into CASREGTEAFF.

This chain uses TRBV28 with TRBJ1-6; perhaps TRBD1 as D (6 bases). CDR1 MDHEN and CDR2 SYDVKM come from the germline V gene. The CDR3 covers 13 residues. Trimming cost V 3 bases and J 14 bases, with 14 bases left between them. CDR3 bases: TGTGCCAGCAGTTTCGTCGGGGGCACGGCCCTCCACTTT. Translated, it gives CASSFVGGTALHF.

The chain has TRBV7-2 and TRBJ2-1; tentatively, D is TRBD1 (5 bases). The CDR3 has 13 amino acids. The V gene lost 3 bases and the J gene lost 6 bases, with 9 bases spanning the gap. Germline-derived CDR1 and CDR2 are SGHTA and FQGNSA. CDR3 region: CASSFLRGNEQFF. DNA for the CDR3: TGTGCCAGCAGCTTTCTAAGGGGCAATGAGCAGTTCTTC.

This chain connects TRBV9 to TRBJ1-2; TRBD1 matches at 7 bases. V lost 3 bases to trimming and J lost 2 bases; unmatched junction nucleotides: 7. Per the germline V gene, CDR1 is SGDLS and CDR2 is YYNGEE. This CDR3 region has 15 residues. CDR3 nucleotide sequence: TGTGCCAGCAGCGCCCTGGGAGGGGGCAACTATGGCTACACCTTC. The encoded protein is CASSALGGGNYGYTF.

The chain uses TRBV5-4 and TRBJ1-1, with unresolved D. Germline values: CDR1 SGHNT, CDR2 YYREEE (reference sequence). The ends were cut back, 4 bases at V and 4 bases at J, with 14 bases in the middle. CDR3 length equals 14 residues. CDR3 residues: CASSASQKITEAFF. DNA for the CDR3: TGTGCCAGCAGCGCTAGTCAGAAAATCACTGAAGCTTTCTTT.

The genes are TRBV6-6 and TRBJ2-7; no firm D call. V shed 6 bases and J shed 0 bases, with 9 bases lying between them. This CDR3 spans 13 amino acids. Germline loops: CDR1 MNHNY, CDR2 SVGAGI (reference sequence). CDR3 sequence reads: CASSRATSYEQYF. In DNA, the CDR3 is TGTGCCAGCAGCCGAGCTACCTCCTACGAGCAGTACTTC.

The chain is built from TRBV19 and TRBJ2-7, with TRBD1 matching 8 bases. Germline loops: CDR1 LNHDA, CDR2 SQIVND (reference sequence). The V and J ends lost 5 bases and 0 bases, in that order; junction bases with no gene match: 12. The length of the CDR3 is 17 residues. CDR3 residues: CASSAGLGQASSYEQYF. In DNA, the CDR3 is TGTGCCAGTAGTGCCGGTCTGGGACAGGCTAGCTCCTACGAGCAGTACTTC.

The chain couples TRBV27 to TRBJ2-1, with TRBD2 matching 9 bases. Germline-derived CDR1 and CDR2 are MNHEY and SMNVEV (reference sequence). The CDR3 covers 16 residues. V was pared by 4 bases and J by 5 bases, with 9 bases of the junction left unmatched. CDR3 amino acids: CASSSGGRGLNNEQFF. The CDR3 region has the DNA TGTGCCAGCAGTTCCGGCGGGAGGGGCTTAAACAATGAGCAGTTCTTC.

The gene calls are TRBV5-4 and TRBJ2-7, with D perhaps matching TRBD1 (5 bases). Trimming took off 0 bases at V and 0 bases at J, with 13 bases between the two ends. From germline, CDR1 is SGHNT and CDR2 YYREEE (reference sequence). The length of the CDR3 is 16 residues. This CDR3 reads CASSLGSVDTSYEQYF. Written as DNA, the CDR3 is TGTGCCAGCAGCTTGGGAAGTGTGGACACCTCCTACGAGCAGTACTTC. Variable domain in full (rest from reference TRBV5-4 and TRBJ2-7): ETGVTQSPTHLIKTRGQQVTLRCSSQSGHNTVSWYQQALGQGPQFIFQYYREEENGRGNFPPRFSGLQFPNYSSELNVNALELDDSALYLCASSLGSVDTSYEQYFGPGTRLTVT.

The CDR3 nucleotides read TGCGCCAGCAGTGACAAAGGACAAACGAACACCGGGGAGCTGTTTTTT. Its protein is CASSDKGQTNTGELFF. The gene calls are TRBV10-2 and TRBJ2-2; possible D gene TRBD1, 5 bases. V gave up 3 bases and J gave up 0 bases, with 11 bases separating them. Per the germline V gene, CDR1 is WSHSY and CDR2 is SAAADI. The CDR3 spans 16 residues.